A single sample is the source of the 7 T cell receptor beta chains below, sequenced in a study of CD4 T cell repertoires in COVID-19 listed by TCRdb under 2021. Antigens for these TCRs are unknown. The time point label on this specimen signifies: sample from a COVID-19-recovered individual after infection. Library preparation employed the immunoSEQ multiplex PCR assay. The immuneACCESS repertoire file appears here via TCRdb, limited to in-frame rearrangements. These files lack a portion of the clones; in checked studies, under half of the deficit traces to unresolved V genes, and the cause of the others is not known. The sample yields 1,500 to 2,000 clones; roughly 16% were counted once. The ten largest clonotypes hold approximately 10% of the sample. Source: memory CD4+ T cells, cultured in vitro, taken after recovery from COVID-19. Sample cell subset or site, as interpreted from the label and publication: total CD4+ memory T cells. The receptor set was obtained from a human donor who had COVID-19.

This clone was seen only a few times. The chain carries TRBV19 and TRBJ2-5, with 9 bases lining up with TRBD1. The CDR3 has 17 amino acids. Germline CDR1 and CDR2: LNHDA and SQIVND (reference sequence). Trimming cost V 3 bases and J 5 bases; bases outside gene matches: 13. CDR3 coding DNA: TGTGCCAGTAGTATGGGTCGTCCGACAGGGGGAGGGGAGACCCAGTACTTC. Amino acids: CASSMGRPTGGGETQYF.

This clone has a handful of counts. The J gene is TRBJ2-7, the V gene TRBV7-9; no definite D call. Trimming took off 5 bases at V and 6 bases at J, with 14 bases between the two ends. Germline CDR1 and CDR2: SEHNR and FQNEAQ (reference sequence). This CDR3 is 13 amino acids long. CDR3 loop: CASSPIKFSEQYF. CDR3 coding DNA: TGTGCCAGCAGCCCTATTAAGTTCTCCGAGCAGTACTTC. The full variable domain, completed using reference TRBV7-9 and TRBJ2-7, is DTGVSQNPRHKITKRGQNVTFRCDPISEHNRLYWYRQTLGQGPEFLTYFQNEAQLEKSRLLSDRFSAERPKGSFSTLEIQRTEQGDSAMYLCASSPIKFSEQYFGPGTRLTVT.

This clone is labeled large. This CDR3 reads CASSPRTGLGDVEQYF. The CDR3 nucleotides read TGTGCCAGCAGCCCTAGGACAGGGTTAGGTGATGTCGAGCAGTACTTC. The V gene is TRBV3-1 (or the pseudogene TRBV3-2), the J gene TRBJ2-7; 8 nucleotides align to TRBD1. CDR1 is LGHDT, CDR2 YNNKEL, per germline (reference sequence). This CDR3 is 16 amino acids long. Germline trimming cut 4 bases from V and 6 bases from J; bases unmatched to any gene: 14.

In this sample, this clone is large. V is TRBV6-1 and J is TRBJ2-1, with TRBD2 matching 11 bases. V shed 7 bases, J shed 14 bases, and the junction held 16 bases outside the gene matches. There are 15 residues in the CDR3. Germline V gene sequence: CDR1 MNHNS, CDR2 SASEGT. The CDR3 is CASTVRTSGLAEEFF. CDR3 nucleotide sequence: TGTGCCAGCACCGTAAGGACATCGGGACTAGCGGAGGAGTTCTTC.

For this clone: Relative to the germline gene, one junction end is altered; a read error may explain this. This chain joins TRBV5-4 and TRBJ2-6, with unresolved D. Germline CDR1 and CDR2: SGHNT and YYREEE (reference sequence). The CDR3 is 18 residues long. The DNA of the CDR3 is TGTGCCAGCATTAAACGCGTACCAGACAAAAGTCGGGCCAACGCCCTGACTTTC. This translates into CASIKRVPDKSRANALTF.

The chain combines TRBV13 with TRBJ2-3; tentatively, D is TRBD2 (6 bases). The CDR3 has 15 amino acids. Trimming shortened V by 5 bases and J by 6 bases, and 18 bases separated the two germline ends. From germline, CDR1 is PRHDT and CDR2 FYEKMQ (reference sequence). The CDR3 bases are TGTGCCAGCAGCAAACCAACTAGCAGCAAGGATACGCAGTATTTT. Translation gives CASSKPTSSKDTQYF.

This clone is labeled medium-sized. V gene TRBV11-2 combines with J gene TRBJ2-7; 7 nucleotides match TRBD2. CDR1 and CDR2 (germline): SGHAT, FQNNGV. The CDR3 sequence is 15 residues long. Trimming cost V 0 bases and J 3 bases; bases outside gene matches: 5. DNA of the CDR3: TGTGCCAGCAGCTTAGATTCGCTAGCGGACTACGAGCAGTACTTC. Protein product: CASSLDSLADYEQYF.